The 13 T cell receptor beta chains reported below all come from one sample, sequenced in a study of OX40 agonist ivuxolimab in advanced cancers. Sequencing was performed with immunoSEQ multiplex PCR; in TCRdb, only in-frame clones are kept and a portion is missing. The table shows roughly 74,000 clones, with over 80% occurring only once. Sequencing used CD4+ or CD8+ T cells sorted from blood, obtained in a trial of the OX40 agonist ivuxolimab. These receptors all come from an adult with an advanced solid tumor such as melanoma, head and neck, liver or kidney cancer.

V and J are TRBV11-2 and TRBJ2-3, with D perhaps TRBD2 (5 bases). The germline V and J ends were trimmed by 5 bases and 0 bases, with 18 bases remaining between them. This CDR3 contains 17 residues. Germline CDR1 reads SGHAT; CDR2 reads FQNNGV. The CDR3 protein is CASSAIRREGSTDTQYF. The CDR3 DNA sequence: TGTGCCAGCAGCGCGATAAGGCGCGAGGGAAGCACAGATACGCAGTATTTT.

The chain carries TRBV9 and TRBJ2-7; possibly TRBD1 or TRBD2 for D (6 bases each). Trimming removed 0 bases from V and 1 base from J, with 11 bases in between. In germline, CDR1 is SGDLS, CDR2 YYNGEE. The CDR3 contains 15 residues. For the CDR3, the DNA is TGTGCCAGCAGCGTAGGTTCGGGGGCGTCCTACGAGCAGTACTTC. Its translation: CASSVGSGASYEQYF.

The chain employs TRBV5-4 and TRBJ2-5, with D uncertain. The CDR3 consists of 15 residues. Germline-derived CDR1 and CDR2 are SGHNT and YYREEE (reference sequence). V lost 4 bases and J 0 bases, leaving 13 bases between the germline ends. The CDR3 nucleotides read TGTGCCAGCAGCACCCTTCTAGAGAACCAAGAGACCCAGTACTTC. Encoded protein: CASSTLLENQETQYF. Drawing the rest from reference TRBV5-4 and TRBJ2-5, the complete variable domain is ETGVTQSPTHLIKTRGQQVTLRCSSQSGHNTVSWYQQALGQGPQFIFQYYREEENGRGNFPPRFSGLQFPNYSSELNVNALELDDSALYLCASSTLLENQETQYFGPGTRLLVL.

The CDR3 bases are TGTGCCAGCAGCTTAATCCGAGCAACTAATGAAAAACTGTTTTTT. Encoded protein: CASSLIRATNEKLFF. V gene TRBV7-3 combines with J gene TRBJ1-4; no clear D gene. Germline CDR1 SGHTA, CDR2 FQGTGA. V dropped 1 base and J dropped 0 bases, with 6 bases sitting between them. The CDR3 is 15 residues long.

The chain employs TRBV7-9 and TRBJ2-7, with 9 bases that match TRBD1. The CDR3 has 15 amino acids. Looked up from germline, CDR1 is SEHNR and CDR2 is FQNEAQ (reference sequence). Germline trimming cut 8 bases from V and 5 bases from J; bases unmatched to any gene: 13. The CDR3: CASGGRDRAIDEQYF. The DNA for the CDR3 is TGTGCCAGCGGGGGGAGGGACAGGGCTATCGACGAGCAGTACTTC.

V usage is TRBV7-2 and J usage is TRBJ1-6; D not certain. Germline loops: CDR1 SGHTA, CDR2 FQGNSA. The CDR3 has 16 residues. Trimming cost V 7 bases and J 0 bases, with 13 bases left between them. CDR3 coding DNA: TGTGCCAGCACTTATTTGGGTGTCTCCTATAATTCACCCCTCCACTTT. It yields the protein CASTYLGVSYNSPLHF. The full variable domain, its missing parts supplied by reference TRBV7-2 and TRBJ1-6, is GAGVSQSPSNKVTEKGKDVELRCDPISGHTALYWYRQSLGQGLEFLIYFQGNSAPDKSGLPSDRFSAERTGGSVSTLTIQRTQQEDSAVYLCASTYLGVSYNSPLHFGNGTRLTVT.

The chain couples TRBV5-5 to TRBJ2-4; maybe TRBD1 (5 bases). This CDR3 is 13 amino acids long. V lost 0 bases, J lost 6 bases, and 7 bases lay in between. Germline CDR1 is SGHKS and CDR2 is YYEKEE (reference sequence). The CDR3 DNA is TGTGCCAGCAGCTTGGGGGGCTTAAACATTCAGTACTTC. As protein: CASSLGGLNIQYF. Full variable domain (rest looked up from reference TRBV5-5 and TRBJ2-4): DAGVTQSPTHLIKTRGQQVTLRCSPISGHKSVSWYQQVLGQGPQFIFQYYEKEERGRGNFPDRFSARQFPNYSSELNVNALLLGDSALYLCASSLGGLNIQYFGAGTRLSVL.

V usage is TRBV5-1 and J usage is TRBJ2-1; D may match TRBD1 or TRBD2 (5 bases each). This CDR3 contains 15 residues. V was shortened by 3 bases and J by 4 bases, with 14 bases between the two germline ends. Germline loops: CDR1 SGHRS, CDR2 YFSETQ. The CDR3 here is CASSSGTAYYNEQFF. The DNA of the CDR3 is TGCGCCAGCAGCTCCGGGACGGCATATTACAATGAGCAGTTCTTC.

V is TRBV5-5 and J is TRBJ1-1, with 7 nucleotides matching TRBD1. The CDR3 runs 15 residues. Looked up from germline, CDR1 is SGHKS and CDR2 is YYEKEE (reference sequence). Germline trimming cut 0 bases from V and 4 bases from J; bases unmatched to any gene: 6. The CDR3 nucleotides are TGTGCCAGCAGCTTGGCTGCAGGGGGGGTCACTGAAGCTTTCTTT. The encoded protein is CASSLAAGGVTEAFF.

This CDR3 is CASSLDIWTSGGSSTDTQYF. CDR3 bases: TGTGCCAGCAGCTTAGACATATGGACTAGCGGGGGGTCTAGCACAGATACGCAGTATTTT. The chain carries TRBV7-6 and TRBJ2-3, with 14 nucleotides matching TRBD2. The CDR3 has 20 residues. Trimming removed 1 base from V and 0 bases from J; junction bases left unmatched: 9. Germline V gives CDR1 SGHVS, CDR2 FNYEAQ.

Only a few counts were recorded for this clone. The chain combines TRBV29-1 with TRBJ2-1; 8 bases fit TRBD2. Germline-derived CDR1 and CDR2 are SQVTM and ANQGSEA. V trimming: 2 bases; J trimming: 3 bases; junction bases outside the gene matches: 9. CDR3 length: 16 amino acids. The CDR3 DNA is TGCAGCGTTGAATCCGCGGGGGGCCCCGACTACAATGAGCAGTTCTTC. Amino acid sequence: CSVESAGGPDYNEQFF.

The J gene is TRBJ1-2, the V gene TRBV27, with 10 bases that match TRBD1. The germline CDR1 and CDR2 sequences are MNHEY and SMNVEV (reference sequence). J lost 8 bases, V lost 8 bases, and 8 bases had no gene match. This CDR3 region has 13 residues. CDR3 region: CASSPGTGVGYTF. The CDR3 region has the DNA TGTGCCAGCTCCCCCGGGACAGGGGTCGGCTACACCTTC.

This chain links TRBV9 with TRBJ2-7, with 7 bases that match TRBD1. CDR3 length: 13 amino acids. Germline V CDR1 and CDR2: SGDLS, YYNGEE. After removal of 3 bases from V and 1 base from J, the junction contained 1 base not matched to a gene. The CDR3 DNA follows: TGTGCCAGCAGCGGGGGACAGTCCTACGAGCAGTACTTC. It encodes CASSGGQSYEQYF. Complete variable domain (other parts from reference TRBV9 and TRBJ2-7): DSGVTQTPKHLITATGQRVTLRCSPRSGDLSVYWYQQSLDQGLQFLIQYYNGEERAKGNILERFSAQQFPDLHSELNLSSLELGDSALYFCASSGGQSYEQYFGPGTRLTVT.